Below, 30 T cell receptor beta chains from the same sample are listed, as sequenced in a study of human T cells and chemical hapten exposure (dated by TCRdb to the early 2020s). The intended sense of this specimen's time point label: patch test 3, about 24 weeks after DPC sensitization. The treatment or condition label for this specimen denotes: therapeutic diphenylcyclopropenone sensitization with weekly scalp DPC. The library was made by RACE. Sequencing used a NextSeq 500. Clones were called with MiXCR by TCRdb after fastp trimmed the public reads at Q25, and only in-frame beta chains were retained. Every CDR3 protein is listed once, alongside the most common genes and DNA of its rows. The table for this sample lists around 150,000 distinct CDR3 sequences; about 27% of them were counted only once. Of the sample, around 1.9% falls within the top ten clones. Sequenced material: whole blood, taken in connection with sensitization to the hapten diphenylcyclopropenone (DPC). Receptors were obtained from a woman between 18 and 29 years old with alopecia areata. Some clones in this sample may be carry-over from other donors' samples.

This clonotype was recorded a few times. The rearrangement joins TRBV5-1 to TRBJ1-1, with a possible D match to TRBD1 (6 bases). Germline V gives CDR1 SGHRS, CDR2 YFSETQ. Trimming took off 2 bases at V and 3 bases at J, with 20 bases between the two ends. The CDR3 loop spans 17 amino acids. CDR3 residues: CASSFAGRGGRYTEAFF. In DNA form, the CDR3 reads TGCGCCAGCAGCTTTGCGGGAAGAGGGGGGAGGTACACTGAAGCTTTCTTT.

The chain joins TRBV27 to TRBJ2-7; 7 positions match TRBD1. CDR3 length equals 14 residues. Per germline, CDR1 MNHEY and CDR2 SMNVEV (reference sequence). The V segment lost 4 bases and the J segment 4 bases; nucleotides outside the gene matches: 7. The CDR3 DNA reads TGTGCCAGCAGTTACACAGGGGCTGTATACGAGCAGTACTTC. Encoded protein: CASSYTGAVYEQYF.

The chain joins TRBV30 to TRBJ2-5; perhaps TRBD2 as D (6 bases). The germline V gene encodes CDR1 GTSNPN and CDR2 SVGIG (reference sequence). The CDR3 has 14 amino acids. Trimming cost V 0 bases and J 5 bases, with 13 bases left between them. DNA of the CDR3: TGTGCCTGGAGTGTTGGTAGCGGTAGTGAGACCCAGTACTTC. Encoded protein: CAWSVGSGSETQYF.

This clonotype was picked up one time. The CDR3 spells CATSRDLGFGAHNNEQFF. The CDR3 DNA follows: TGTGCCACCAGCAGAGATTTGGGCTTCGGAGCGCACAACAATGAGCAGTTCTTC. The V and J genes are TRBV15 and TRBJ2-1; no firm D call. The germline CDR1 and CDR2 sequences are LNHNV and YYDKDF (reference sequence). There are 18 residues in the CDR3. The germline V and J ends were trimmed by 0 bases and 5 bases, with 20 bases remaining between them.

V usage is TRBV12-3 or TRBV12-4 and J usage is TRBJ1-1, with D possibly being TRBD1 (6 bases). The CDR3 consists of 14 residues. Trimming took off 5 bases at V and 1 base at J, with 11 bases between the two ends. The CDR3 here is CASSPPTGNTEAFF. DNA for the CDR3: TGTGCCAGCAGTCCCCCGACAGGGAACACTGAAGCTTTCTTT.

The V call is TRBV6-2 or TRBV6-3, the J call TRBJ2-7; 8 bases match TRBD1. V shed 5 bases and J 0 bases; nucleotides not matched to a gene: 6. The CDR3 is 15 residues long. Germline CDR1 reads MNHEY; CDR2 reads SVGEGT. In DNA, the CDR3 is TGTGCCAGCAGTCCGGACAGGGCGAGCTCCTACGAGCAGTACTTC. The encoded protein is CASSPDRASSYEQYF.

This clonotype showed up just a few times. The rearrangement uses TRBV5-8 and TRBJ2-7; D remains ambiguous. The ends were cut back, 1 base at V and 5 bases at J, with 4 bases in the middle. The CDR3 totals 11 residues. Germline values: CDR1 SGHTS, CDR2 YDEGEE. CDR3 DNA: TGTGCCAGCAGCTTGAGGCACGAGCAGTACTTC. This translates into CASSLRHEQYF.

This clonotype was seen only a few times. This sequence joins TRBV6-1 and TRBJ2-1; 9 positions match TRBD1. The germline CDR1 and CDR2 sequences are MNHNS and SASEGT. The V segment lost 5 bases and the J segment 6 bases; nucleotides outside the gene matches: 8. The CDR3 extends over 15 amino acids. This CDR3 reads CASSIIGTGINEQFF. The CDR3 DNA reads TGTGCCAGCAGTATAATAGGGACAGGGATCAATGAGCAGTTCTTC.

CDR3: CASRELRGGTEAFF. CDR3 DNA: TGCGCCAGCAGGGAACTCCGGGGTGGCACTGAAGCTTTCTTT. V usage is TRBV10-2 and J usage is TRBJ1-1, with D unresolved. Germline CDR1 reads WSHSY; CDR2 reads SAAADI. Between the trimmed V and J ends, which lost 6 bases and 4 bases, there was a span of 15 bases. This CDR3 region has 14 residues.

The chain recombines TRBV7-3 with TRBJ1-2, with 7 bases that match TRBD1. The CDR3 sequence is 15 residues long. Losses at the gene ends were 5 bases for V and 4 bases for J; bases not matched to a gene: 10. CDR1 and CDR2 from the germline V gene are SGHTA and FQGTGA. CDR3 nucleotide sequence: TGTGCCAGCAGCAAAGGACCAGGGGGGCCCTATGGCTACACCTTC. Translating it yields CASSKGPGGPYGYTF.

The chain employs TRBV7-9 and TRBJ1-5, with TRBD1 matching over 8 bases. The germline V gene has CDR1 SEHNR and CDR2 FQNEAQ (reference sequence). The junction had 7 bases not matched to a gene; V was cut back by 5 bases and J by 7 bases. The CDR3 extends over 14 amino acids. The CDR3 region is CASSTGQGVQPQHF. CDR3 nucleotide sequence: TGTGCCAGCAGCACCGGACAGGGCGTCCAGCCCCAGCATTTT.

Many counts were recorded for this clonotype. The rearrangement links TRBV7-2 to TRBJ1-3; 8 bases are a match to TRBD1. CDR1 is SGHTA and CDR2 is FQGNSA in the germline V gene. The CDR3 consists of 16 residues. V dropped 5 bases and J dropped 8; count of bases not matched to a gene: 14. The CDR3, as DNA: TGTGCCAGCAGCCGAATGACAGGGGCCGCGACCTACACCATATATTTT. This sequence encodes CASSRMTGAATYTIYF.

V is TRBV4-1 and J is TRBJ1-5; D might be TRBD1 (5 bases). The CDR3 length is 16 residues. In germline, CDR1 is MGHRA, CDR2 YSYEKL. V lost 1 base and J 4 bases, leaving 14 bases between the germline ends. The CDR3 loop is CASSQGPGRGNQPQHF. The DNA for the CDR3 is TGCGCCAGCAGCCAAGGACCGGGACGGGGAAATCAGCCCCAGCATTTT.

This clonotype was counted between two and nine times. V and J are TRBV4-1 and TRBJ1-2, with D tentatively TRBD1 (5 bases). This CDR3 has 15 residues. The V gene lost 3 bases and the J gene lost 4 bases, with 15 bases spanning the gap. Germline CDR1 reads MGHRA; CDR2 reads YSYEKL. CDR3 in amino acids: CASSHEDTARYGYTF. As DNA, the CDR3 is TGCGCCAGCAGCCATGAGGACACCGCCCGCTATGGCTACACCTTC.

This clonotype showed up just a few times. The genes are TRBV10-2 and TRBJ2-5, with 11 bases identical to TRBD2. Unmatched junction bases numbered 7, after V lost 0 bases and J lost 4 bases. This CDR3 contains 17 residues. Germline V gene sequence: CDR1 WSHSY, CDR2 SAAADI. CDR3 sequence (DNA): TGCGCCAGCAGTGAGTCCCGACTAGCGGGGTTCATAGAGACCCAGTACTTC. As protein: CASSESRLAGFIETQYF.

The chain has TRBV29-1 and TRBJ2-1; TRBD2 matches 10 bases. The germline gives CDR1 SQVTM, CDR2 ANQGSEA. This CDR3 has 13 amino acids. Trimming removed 5 bases from V and 5 bases from J; junction bases left unmatched: 3. CDR3 amino acids: CSVRTSGDNEQFF. DNA for the CDR3: TGCAGCGTTCGGACTAGCGGAGACAATGAGCAGTTCTTC.

This clonotype appeared once. The V call is TRBV6-2 or TRBV6-3, the J call TRBJ2-1, with 7 bases aligning to TRBD1. CDR1 and CDR2 from the germline V gene are MNHEY and SVGEGT. V gave up 3 bases and J gave up 12 bases; unmatched junction bases: 17. CDR3 length: 16 residues. This CDR3 reads CASSYVGGQSSLGQFF. CDR3 DNA sequence: TGTGCCAGCAGTTATGTAGGGGGACAGTCGTCGCTAGGGCAGTTCTTC.

The chain uses TRBV29-1 and TRBJ2-3; 8 bases match TRBD1. The CDR3 has 13 residues. The V gene's germline CDR1 is SQVTM and CDR2 ANQGSEA. The V gene end was trimmed by 7 bases and the J gene end by 6 bases; junction bases not matched to a gene: 9. This CDR3 is CSARTGFLDTQYF. DNA for the CDR3: TGCAGCGCCCGGACAGGGTTTCTGGATACGCAGTATTTT.

The rearrangement uses TRBV10-3 and TRBJ1-3; no clear D gene. The CDR3 is made up of 13 amino acids. Germline-derived CDR1 and CDR2 are ENHRY and SYGVKD. V lost 4 bases and J 1 base, leaving 5 bases between the germline ends. The CDR3 sequence: CAISGGSGNTIYF. The CDR3 coding sequence is TGTGCCATCAGTGGGGGTTCTGGAAACACCATATATTTT.

The V and J genes are TRBV2 and TRBJ1-6; a possible D gene is TRBD1 (5 bases). Between the trimmed V and J ends, which lost 6 bases and 3 bases, there was a span of 12 bases. The CDR3 length is 15 residues. Germline CDR1 reads SNHLY; CDR2 reads FYNNEI. For the CDR3, the DNA is TGTGCCAGCAGCGTCGACAGTCTCTATAATTCACCCCTCCACTTT. It encodes CASSVDSLYNSPLHF.

This clonotype was observed a handful of times. The chain joins TRBV6-2 or TRBV6-3 to TRBJ2-3; D perhaps matches TRBD2 (6 bases). The CDR3 is 12 amino acids. The germline V gene has CDR1 MNHEY and CDR2 SVGEGT. Trimming removed 2 bases from V and 10 bases from J, with 10 bases in between. The DNA for the CDR3 is TGTGCCAGCAGTTACGTCAGGGAGGCGCAGTATTTT. This sequence encodes CASSYVREAQYF.

CDR3: CASSYSMWHGKGDEQFF. The DNA for the CDR3 is TGTGCCAGCAGTTACTCGATGTGGCATGGGAAGGGCGATGAGCAGTTCTTC. The chain uses TRBV6-2 or TRBV6-3 and TRBJ2-1; D unresolved. V lost 0 bases and J lost 8, with 20 bases in between. The CDR3 extends over 17 amino acids. Germline loops: CDR1 MNHEY, CDR2 SVGEGT.

The chain employs TRBV7-3 and TRBJ2-3; 9 bases align to TRBD2. With V trimmed by 4 bases and J by 5 bases, 10 bases remained unmatched. The length of the CDR3 is 16 residues. In germline, CDR1 is SGHTA, CDR2 FQGTGA. The CDR3 DNA follows: TGTGCCAGCAGCTCCAGACATAGCGGGAGACGAGATACGCAGTATTTT. Translated, it gives CASSSRHSGRRDTQYF.

The chain uses TRBV7-2 and TRBJ2-3; D is unclear. V dropped 6 bases and J dropped 1 base, with 8 bases sitting between them. Germline values: CDR1 SGHTA, CDR2 FQGNSA. This CDR3 has 13 amino acids. The CDR3 DNA sequence: TGTGCCAGCAGAAATGGAGGCACAGATACGCAGTATTTT. Its protein product is CASRNGGTDTQYF.

This rearrangement joins TRBV4-1 to TRBJ2-3; D gene ambiguous. The V end lost 4 bases, the J end lost 2 bases, and 10 bases lay between the germline ends. Germline CDR1 and CDR2: MGHRA and YSYEKL. This CDR3 spans 14 amino acids. The CDR3 bases are TGCGCCAGCAGCCCGAGACCCTTCACAGATACGCAGTATTTT. Its protein product is CASSPRPFTDTQYF.

The chain has TRBV27 and TRBJ2-3; D is undetermined. Germline assignment: CDR1 MNHEY and CDR2 SMNVEV (reference sequence). The length of the CDR3 is 16 residues. V lost 3 bases and J 4 bases, leaving 17 bases between the germline ends. The chain's CDR3 is CASSFSASSVPDTQYF. Written as DNA, the CDR3 is TGTGCCAGCAGTTTTTCCGCATCTAGTGTCCCAGATACGCAGTATTTT.

The chain uses TRBV7-3 and TRBJ2-1; D perhaps matches TRBD2 (7 bases). This CDR3 region has 15 residues. Germline V CDR1 and CDR2: SGHTA, FQGTGA. The ends were cut back, 5 bases at V and 3 bases at J, with 14 bases in the middle. DNA of the CDR3: TGTGCCAGCAGCCCGGGGGGCCTTAACTACAATGAGCAGTTCTTC. Encoded protein: CASSPGGLNYNEQFF.

This clonotype was detected once. This chain links TRBV20-1 with TRBJ2-4; D is undetermined. Trimming removed 8 bases at V and 1 base at J, with 18 bases between. This CDR3 is built from 15 residues. CDR1 and CDR2 from the germline V gene are DFQATT and SNEGSKA (reference sequence). CDR3 sequence reads: CSSPPVSGAKNIQYF. CDR3 DNA sequence: TGCAGTTCCCCCCCCGTTTCAGGTGCCAAAAACATTCAGTACTTC.

This chain links TRBV11-2 with TRBJ2-2; no reliable D call. Germline V gives CDR1 SGHAT, CDR2 FQNNGV. Trimming cost V 5 bases and J 8 bases, with 15 bases left between them. CDR3 length: 14 residues. CDR3 sequence: CASSAAPLGGELFF. Written as DNA, the CDR3 is TGTGCCAGCAGCGCTGCCCCACTGGGAGGGGAGCTGTTTTTT.

This clonotype appeared many times. V is TRBV5-6 and J is TRBJ1-2, with 8 nucleotides matching TRBD1. The CDR3 loop spans 14 amino acids. Unmatched junction bases numbered 4, after V lost 1 base and J lost 5 bases. From germline, CDR1 is SGHDT and CDR2 YYEEEE. In DNA, the CDR3 is TGTGCCAGCAGCTTGCAGGGGGCAAGATATGGCTACACCTTC. Residues: CASSLQGARYGYTF.